This TCR beta chain emerged from a study of blood T cell repertoires in COVID-19. Looked up from germline, CDR1 is MNHEY and CDR2 is SVGAGI. The ends lost 4 bases at V and 3 bases at J; junction bases unmatched: 5. The CDR3 runs to 16 residues. TCRdb keeps only in-frame clones here, not all; method: immunoSEQ multiplex PCR. This table has about 170,000 clones, approximately 90% appearing once. Sequencing was carried out using peripheral blood. The TCR sequence derives from a man aged 18 to 30 with COVID-19, enrolled during active disease. The gene calls are TRBV6-5 and TRBJ2-4; 11 bases fit TRBD1. The CDR3 coding sequence is TGTGCCAGCAGTTTTCGGGACAGGGGGGACAAAAACATTCAGTACTTC. Translating it yields CASSFRDRGDKNIQYF.